One sample yielded the 32 T cell receptor beta chains listed below, sequenced in a study of OX40 agonist ivuxolimab in advanced cancers. Measured with immunoSEQ multiplex PCR; TCRdb has only the in-frame clones, and not every one. The sample has approximately 68,000 clones; 88% are singletons. The sequencing here drew on CD4+ or CD8+ T cells sorted from blood, taken in a trial of the OX40 agonist ivuxolimab. Every receptor here comes from an adult with an advanced solid tumor such as melanoma, head and neck, liver or kidney cancer.

This clone came up a few times. This rearrangement joins TRBV28 to TRBJ1-2, with TRBD1 matching over 7 bases. Germline-derived CDR1 and CDR2 are MDHEN and SYDVKM. The CDR3 is 14 amino acids. V dropped 6 bases and J dropped 5; count of bases not matched to a gene: 9. This CDR3 reads CASSQGEGRYGYTF. The CDR3 region has the DNA TGTGCCAGCAGCCAGGGGGAGGGACGGTATGGCTACACCTTC.

The chain links TRBV28 to TRBJ1-6; no firm D call. Per germline, CDR1 MDHEN and CDR2 SYDVKM. V was trimmed by 6 bases and J by 8 bases, leaving 23 bases between them. The CDR3 length is 17 residues. This CDR3 reads CASSIVGVLDGDSPLHF. CDR3 coding DNA: TGTGCCAGCAGCATCGTGGGCGTCCTCGACGGGGATTCACCCCTCCACTTT. The full variable domain, rest sourced from reference TRBV28 and TRBJ1-6, is DVKVTQSSRYLVKRTGEKVFLECVQDMDHENMFWYRQDPGLGLRLIYFSYDVKMKEKGDIPEGYSVSREKKERFSLILESASTNQTSMYLCASSIVGVLDGDSPLHFGNGTRLTVT.

This chain joins TRBV19 and TRBJ1-1, with 7 positions matching TRBD1. J gave up 4 bases and V 5 bases, and 10 bases lay outside the gene matches. CDR3 length: 15 amino acids. The germline V gene has CDR1 LNHDA and CDR2 SQIVND (reference sequence). CDR3 protein: CASSPRQGRGTEAFF. The CDR3 DNA is TGTGCCAGTAGTCCCAGACAGGGAAGGGGCACTGAAGCTTTCTTT.

Only one count was recorded for this clone. The rearrangement uses TRBV7-8 and TRBJ1-5, with D perhaps TRBD1 (5 bases). The CDR3 contains 13 residues. In germline, CDR1 is SGHVS, CDR2 FQNEAQ. Between the trimmed V and J ends, which lost 6 bases and 6 bases, there was a span of 12 bases. DNA of the CDR3: TGTGCCAGCAGAGCGGGGGAGGGTCAGCCCCAGCATTTT. This translates into CASRAGEGQPQHF.

This clone was detected only once. The chain links TRBV7-2 to TRBJ1-1; no reliable D call. Trimming took off 2 bases at V and 7 bases at J, with 11 bases between the two ends. From germline, CDR1 is SGHTA and CDR2 FQGNSA. The CDR3 covers 13 residues. The DNA for the CDR3 is TGTGCCAGCAGCTTAAATCTAGAAGGTGAAGCTTTCTTT. Its protein is CASSLNLEGEAFF.

V is TRBV10-3 and J is TRBJ2-7; D is possibly TRBD2 (5 bases). V lost 5 bases to trimming and J lost 4 bases, with 12 bases between them. CDR1 ENHRY and CDR2 SYGVKD come from the germline V gene. The length of the CDR3 is 13 residues. CDR3 DNA sequence: TGTGCCATCAGTCACCGGGGAAGTTACGAGCAGTACTTC. This translates into CAISHRGSYEQYF.

This clone was seen a handful of times. The same CDR3 is also encoded by other DNA sequences in this sample. This sequence joins TRBV2 and TRBJ2-1; 7 bases line up with TRBD2. Germline CDR1 and CDR2: SNHLY and FYNNEI. Germline trimming cut 2 bases from V and 1 base from J; bases unmatched to any gene: 8. CDR3 size: 17 residues. The CDR3 loop reads CASSELDPRESYNEQFF. CDR3 sequence (DNA): TGTGCCAGCAGTGAACTAGATCCGCGGGAGTCCTACAATGAGCAGTTCTTC.

This clone was counted between two and nine times. The rearrangement joins TRBV5-1 to TRBJ1-2; 10 nucleotides align to TRBD1. V lost 3 bases and J lost 8; bases outside the gene matches: 7. The germline gives CDR1 SGHRS, CDR2 YFSETQ. The CDR3 covers 14 residues. CDR3 in DNA: TGCGCCAGCAGCTCTACCGGGACAGGGGACGGCTACACCTTC. Protein product: CASSSTGTGDGYTF.

This chain joins TRBV9 and TRBJ2-3; D remains ambiguous. V lost 3 bases and J 10 bases, leaving 18 bases between the germline ends. The CDR3 is 14 amino acids. The germline V gene has CDR1 SGDLS and CDR2 YYNGEE. CDR3 amino acids: CASSAESPQVAQYF. CDR3 coding DNA: TGTGCCAGCAGCGCCGAGAGCCCGCAAGTTGCGCAGTATTTT.

The rearrangement uses TRBV6-5 and TRBJ1-1; TRBD1 matches 9 bases. CDR3 size: 14 residues. Germline CDR1 is MNHEY and CDR2 is SVGAGI. With 5 bases clipped from V and 3 bases from J, the junction kept 4 bases outside the gene matches. The CDR3 DNA sequence: TGTGCCAGCAGTGAAGACAGGGGGGACACTGAAGCTTTCTTT. Translation gives CASSEDRGDTEAFF.

The chain has TRBV6-7 and TRBJ1-5; 7 nucleotides align to TRBD1. Being an ORF, TRBV6-7 has a function that is uncertain. V was clipped by 2 bases and J by 5 bases; unmatched bases: 6. This CDR3 contains 15 residues. CDR3 sequence reads: CASSYPTGMDQPQHF. DNA of the CDR3: TGTGCCAGCAGTTACCCGACAGGGATGGATCAGCCCCAGCATTTT.

J is TRBJ2-1 and V is TRBV9; D may be TRBD1 (6 bases). The V end lost 0 bases, the J end lost 4 bases, and 11 bases lay between the germline ends. Germline V CDR1 and CDR2: SGDLS, YYNGEE. CDR3 length: 15 amino acids. CDR3 sequence (DNA): TGTGCCAGCAGCGTAGAGACAGGAGAGTACAATGAGCAGTTCTTC. It codes for CASSVETGEYNEQFF.

The rearrangement uses TRBV5-5 and TRBJ1-2, with D possibly TRBD1 on 5 matching bases. The CDR3 length is 14 residues. V was clipped by 6 bases and J by 7 bases, with 19 bases between them. Germline CDR1 SGHKS, CDR2 YYEKEE (reference sequence). CDR3 sequence (DNA): TGTGCCAGCACCTTTCCGGGACGGGAGGGTGGCTACACCTTC. Its translation is CASTFPGREGGYTF.

The V gene is TRBV2, the J gene TRBJ1-2; TRBD1 agrees at 8 bases. The CDR3 runs to 15 residues. J was trimmed by 8 bases and V by 5 bases; bases with no gene match: 13. CDR1 is SNHLY, CDR2 FYNNEI, per germline. CDR3 region: CASSRTGNYERGYTF. CDR3 nucleotide sequence: TGTGCCAGCAGTAGGACAGGGAACTATGAGAGGGGCTACACCTTC.

The rearrangement links TRBV9 to TRBJ2-2, with D hard to call. Trimming stripped 5 bases from V and 8 bases from J, with 7 bases between. The CDR3 has 11 residues. From germline, CDR1 is SGDLS and CDR2 YYNGEE. CDR3: CASRAGGELFF. The CDR3 region has the DNA TGTGCCAGCAGAGCCGGAGGGGAGCTGTTTTTT.

This rearrangement joins TRBV7-2 to TRBJ2-7; 9 bases are shared with TRBD1. CDR1 and CDR2 from the germline V gene are SGHTA and FQGNSA. Trimming took 5 bases from V and 2 from J; bases not matched to a gene: 10. CDR3 length: 16 residues. The CDR3 nucleotides are TGTGCCAGCAGCCAAGCCGGGACAGGGATCCCCTACGAGCAGTACTTC. This sequence encodes CASSQAGTGIPYEQYF.

The rearrangement links TRBV5-1 to TRBJ2-1; 12 nucleotides align to TRBD2. The CDR3 is 16 amino acids. Germline V gene lookup returns CDR1 SGHRS and CDR2 YFSETQ. V gave up 0 bases and J gave up 6 bases; unmatched junction bases: 4. The CDR3 here is CASSLGGLAGSNEQFF. CDR3 DNA sequence: TGCGCCAGCAGCTTGGGAGGACTAGCGGGGAGCAATGAGCAGTTCTTC. The full variable domain, its missing parts supplied by reference TRBV5-1 and TRBJ2-1, is KAGVTQTPRYLIKTRGQQVTLSCSPISGHRSVSWYQQTPGQGLQFLFEYFSETQRNKGNFPGRFSGRQFSNSRSEMNVSTLELGDSALYLCASSLGGLAGSNEQFFGPGTRLTVL.

The chain links TRBV7-9 to TRBJ2-5, with 7 positions matching TRBD2. CDR1 SEHNR and CDR2 FQNEAQ come from the germline V gene (reference sequence). This CDR3 contains 14 residues. Trimming cost V 3 bases and J 5 bases; bases outside gene matches: 6. CDR3 residues: CASSLGGAGETQYF. The CDR3 bases are TGTGCCAGCAGCTTGGGAGGGGCGGGGGAGACCCAGTACTTC.

The chain joins TRBV28 to TRBJ2-1; no firm D call. This CDR3 has 12 amino acids. Germline-derived CDR1 and CDR2 are MDHEN and SYDVKM. The V end was cut by 2 bases, the J end by 5 bases, with 4 bases between. CDR3 DNA: TGTGCCAGCAGTTTACCGGACAATGAGCAGTTCTTC. This translates into CASSLPDNEQFF.

CDR3 DNA sequence: TGTGCCAGCAGCCCACCTGCCCCCGGGACAAGGACCTACGAGCAGTACTTC. It specifies CASSPPAPGTRTYEQYF. The V gene is TRBV7-2, the J gene TRBJ2-7; the D gene is possibly TRBD1 (6 bases). Trimming removed 5 bases at V and 2 bases at J, with 22 bases between. The CDR3 runs 17 residues. Germline V CDR1 and CDR2: SGHTA, FQGNSA.

The chain uses TRBV5-6 and TRBJ2-1, with 7 nucleotides matching TRBD2. Germline-derived CDR1 and CDR2 are SGHDT and YYEEEE. V was pared by 0 bases and J by 7 bases, with 7 bases of the junction left unmatched. The CDR3 consists of 15 residues. The CDR3 nucleotides read TGTGCCAGCAGCTTGGGTCCAGCGGGATATAATGAGCAGTTCTTC. It yields the protein CASSLGPAGYNEQFF.

The chain combines TRBV9 with TRBJ1-2, with a tentative D call TRBD1 (5 bases). From germline, CDR1 is SGDLS and CDR2 YYNGEE. This CDR3 spans 15 amino acids. Trimming stripped 0 bases from V and 4 bases from J, with 13 bases between. For the CDR3, the DNA is TGTGCCAGCAGCGTAGGGGGGAGGCCAACCTATGGCTACACCTTC. The encoded protein is CASSVGGRPTYGYTF.

V is TRBV7-2 and J is TRBJ2-3; 13 bases line up with TRBD2. CDR3 length equals 16 residues. Germline CDR1 reads SGHTA; CDR2 reads FQGNSA. V shed 2 bases and J 6 bases; nucleotides not matched to a gene: 5. The CDR3 loop is CASSLQGLAGVDTQYF. CDR3 DNA: TGTGCCAGCAGCTTACAAGGACTAGCGGGAGTTGATACGCAGTATTTT.

The rearrangement joins TRBV5-1 to TRBJ1-2, with 7 bases that match TRBD1. CDR3 length: 13 residues. Per germline, CDR1 SGHRS and CDR2 YFSETQ. The ends lost 4 bases at V and 2 bases at J; junction bases unmatched: 2. The CDR3 sequence: CASSPDRNYGYTF. The CDR3 nucleotides are TGCGCCAGCAGCCCGGACAGGAACTATGGCTACACCTTC.

Note on this clone: Its ends do not fully match the called genes, so a read error is possible. The same CDR3 also results from other DNA sequences found in this sample. The chain joins TRBV6-1 to TRBJ1-1; TRBD1 agrees at 8 bases. The CDR3 is made up of 13 amino acids. The germline V gene encodes CDR1 MNHNS and CDR2 SASEGT. The CDR3 region has the DNA TGCGCCGGACGACAGGGGCAGCACACTGAAGCTTTCTTT. The encoded protein is CAGRQGQHTEAFF.

In DNA form, the CDR3 reads TGTGCCAGCCGGAGTACAGGGGGCTTGAACACTGAAGCTTTCTTT. It is translated as CASRSTGGLNTEAFF. J is TRBJ1-1 and V is TRBV2; 9 bases align to TRBD1. CDR1 and CDR2 from the germline V gene are SNHLY and FYNNEI. The CDR3 has 15 residues. V dropped 8 bases and J dropped 0; count of bases not matched to a gene: 7.

The CDR3, as DNA: TGTGCCAGCAGCGTAGGGACAGACCCTAATGAAAAACTGTTTTTT. Translating gives CASSVGTDPNEKLFF. The chain couples TRBV9 to TRBJ1-4, with D maybe TRBD1 (6 bases). The germline CDR1 and CDR2 sequences are SGDLS and YYNGEE. This CDR3 is 15 amino acids long. The germline V and J ends were trimmed by 0 bases and 3 bases, with 9 bases remaining between them. Variable domain in full (rest from reference TRBV9 and TRBJ1-4): DSGVTQTPKHLITATGQRVTLRCSPRSGDLSVYWYQQSLDQGLQFLIQYYNGEERAKGNILERFSAQQFPDLHSELNLSSLELGDSALYFCASSVGTDPNEKLFFGSGTQLSVL.

The chain employs TRBV7-3 and TRBJ2-1; D might be TRBD1 or TRBD2, each matching 6 bases. CDR1 and CDR2 (germline): SGHTA, FQGTGA. This CDR3 is built from 16 residues. V was shortened by 4 bases and J by 0 bases, with 13 bases between the two germline ends. The CDR3 reads CASSSDGGSSYNEQFF. The CDR3 DNA sequence: TGTGCCAGCAGCTCTGACGGGGGCAGCTCCTACAATGAGCAGTTCTTC.

The V gene is TRBV6-5, the J gene TRBJ1-3, with D unclear. Per the germline V gene, CDR1 is MNHEY and CDR2 is SVGAGI. This CDR3 comprises 15 residues. The V end was cut by 4 bases, the J end by 0 bases, with 10 bases between. Here the CDR3 reads CASSSDHLSGNTIYF. The CDR3 region has the DNA TGTGCCAGCAGTTCGGATCACCTCTCTGGAAACACCATATATTTT.

The rearrangement links TRBV6-1 to TRBJ2-5; tentatively, D is TRBD2 (6 bases). V lost 2 bases, J lost 5 bases, and 9 bases lay in between. CDR1 is MNHNS, CDR2 SASEGT, per germline. The CDR3 runs to 13 residues. DNA for the CDR3: TGTGCCAGCAGTGAATCTGGGAGGGAGACCCAGTACTTC. As protein: CASSESGRETQYF.

The rearrangement joins TRBV18 to TRBJ2-3; 8 bases agree with TRBD2. Germline CDR1 reads KGHSH; CDR2 reads LQKENI. The CDR3 has 15 residues. J gave up 5 bases and V 4 bases, and 8 bases lay outside the gene matches. The CDR3 reads CASSLRGGIVDTQYF. CDR3 nucleotide sequence: TGTGCCAGCTCACTCCGCGGGGGGATAGTAGATACGCAGTATTTT.

The rearrangement joins TRBV4-1 to TRBJ2-3; D may correspond to TRBD1 or TRBD2 (7 bases each). This CDR3 is 19 amino acids long. V gave up 0 bases and J gave up 1 base, with 20 bases separating them. Germline V gives CDR1 MGHRA, CDR2 YSYEKL. CDR3 residues: CASSQETGRVVVGTDTQYF. The CDR3 DNA reads TGCGCCAGCAGCCAAGAGACAGGGAGGGTTGTCGTCGGCACAGATACGCAGTATTTT.